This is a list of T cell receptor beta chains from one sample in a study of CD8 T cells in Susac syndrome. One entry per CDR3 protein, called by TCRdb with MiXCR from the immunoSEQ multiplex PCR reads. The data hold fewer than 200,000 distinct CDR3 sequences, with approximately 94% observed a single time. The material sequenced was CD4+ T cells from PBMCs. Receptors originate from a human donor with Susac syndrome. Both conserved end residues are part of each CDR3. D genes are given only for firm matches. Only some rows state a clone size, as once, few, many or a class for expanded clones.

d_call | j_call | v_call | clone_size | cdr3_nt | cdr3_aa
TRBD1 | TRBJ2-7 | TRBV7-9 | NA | TGTGCCAGCAGCCCTCGGACAGGGTCCTACGAGCAGTACTTC | CASSPRTGSYEQYF
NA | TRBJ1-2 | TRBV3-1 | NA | TGTGCCAGCAGCCAAGACCTTCGTTACACCTTC | CASSQDLRYTF
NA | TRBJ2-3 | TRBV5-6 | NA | TGTGCCAGCAGCCCGGCCCGAACTAGCACAGATACGCAGTATTTT | CASSPARTSTDTQYF
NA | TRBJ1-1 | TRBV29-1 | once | TGCAGCGGCCTAGGGGGGGGCACTGAAGCTTTCTTT | CSGLGGGTEAFF
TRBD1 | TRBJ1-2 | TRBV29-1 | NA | TGCAGCGCATCGACAGGGCGGTATGGCTACACCTTC | CSASTGRYGYTF
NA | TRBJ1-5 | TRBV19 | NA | TGTGCCAGTAGTATAGACCGAGCGGGAGCCCAGCATTTT | CASSIDRAGAQHF
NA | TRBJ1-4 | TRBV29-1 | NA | TGCAGCGTTGTTCAAGACAGTAATGAAAAACTGTTTTTT | CSVVQDSNEKLFF
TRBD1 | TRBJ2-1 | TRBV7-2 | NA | TGTGCCAGCAGCTCCCCGCTAAACAGGGGCTACAATGAGCAGTTCTTC | CASSSPLNRGYNEQFF
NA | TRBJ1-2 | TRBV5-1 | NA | TGCGCCAGCAGTTCCGGGGGCCAGGGTGTCAATGGCTACACCTTC | CASSSGGQGVNGYTF
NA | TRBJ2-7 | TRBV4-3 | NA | TGCGCCAGCAGCCAAGATCGGAGGTCCGTCGAGCAGTACTTC | CASSQDRRSVEQYF
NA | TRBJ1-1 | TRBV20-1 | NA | TGCAGTGCTAGAATGGCGGGGCGCACTGAAGCTTTCTTT | CSARMAGRTEAFF
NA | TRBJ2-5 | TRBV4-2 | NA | TGTGCCAGCAGCCAAGCTTTAGGGCCCGCGGAGACCCAGTACTTC | CASSQALGPAETQYF
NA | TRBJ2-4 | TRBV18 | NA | TGTGCCAGCTCACCTCGCGGGACAGAACTCGGCAAAAACATTCAGTACTTC | CASSPRGTELGKNIQYF
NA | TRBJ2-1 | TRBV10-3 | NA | TGTGCCATCAGTGAGTATGGGGGCCAGTCCTACAATGAGCAGTTCTTC | CAISEYGGQSYNEQFF
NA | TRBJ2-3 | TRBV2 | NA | TGTGCCAGCAGTGACTGGGACCTTGATACGCAGTATTTT | CASSDWDLDTQYF
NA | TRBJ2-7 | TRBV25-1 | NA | TGTGCCAGCACCCCAGGTTCCAGGCACTACGAGCAGTACTTC | CASTPGSRHYEQYF
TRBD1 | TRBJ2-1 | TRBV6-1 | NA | TGTGCCAGCTCGACAGGGAACAATGAGCAGTTCTTC | CASSTGNNEQFF
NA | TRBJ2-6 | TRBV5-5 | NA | TGTGCCAGCAGCCCACGTTCGGGCGAGCGGGCCAACGTCCTGACTTTC | CASSPRSGERANVLTF
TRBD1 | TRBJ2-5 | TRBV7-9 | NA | TGTGCCAGCAGTCCACAGGGGGCGTCGGTCCAAGAGACCCAGTACTTC | CASSPQGASVQETQYF
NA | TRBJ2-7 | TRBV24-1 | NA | TGTGCCACCAGTGACAGGAATTCCGACGAGCAGTACTTC | CATSDRNSDEQYF
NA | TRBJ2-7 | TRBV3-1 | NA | TGTGCCAGCAGCTTTCACAGGGCAGGCGAGCAGTACTTC | CASSFHRAGEQYF
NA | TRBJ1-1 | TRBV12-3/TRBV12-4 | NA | TGTGCCAGCAGTTGGGTGGGCAGCCCTAACACTGAAGCTTTCTTT | CASSWVGSPNTEAFF